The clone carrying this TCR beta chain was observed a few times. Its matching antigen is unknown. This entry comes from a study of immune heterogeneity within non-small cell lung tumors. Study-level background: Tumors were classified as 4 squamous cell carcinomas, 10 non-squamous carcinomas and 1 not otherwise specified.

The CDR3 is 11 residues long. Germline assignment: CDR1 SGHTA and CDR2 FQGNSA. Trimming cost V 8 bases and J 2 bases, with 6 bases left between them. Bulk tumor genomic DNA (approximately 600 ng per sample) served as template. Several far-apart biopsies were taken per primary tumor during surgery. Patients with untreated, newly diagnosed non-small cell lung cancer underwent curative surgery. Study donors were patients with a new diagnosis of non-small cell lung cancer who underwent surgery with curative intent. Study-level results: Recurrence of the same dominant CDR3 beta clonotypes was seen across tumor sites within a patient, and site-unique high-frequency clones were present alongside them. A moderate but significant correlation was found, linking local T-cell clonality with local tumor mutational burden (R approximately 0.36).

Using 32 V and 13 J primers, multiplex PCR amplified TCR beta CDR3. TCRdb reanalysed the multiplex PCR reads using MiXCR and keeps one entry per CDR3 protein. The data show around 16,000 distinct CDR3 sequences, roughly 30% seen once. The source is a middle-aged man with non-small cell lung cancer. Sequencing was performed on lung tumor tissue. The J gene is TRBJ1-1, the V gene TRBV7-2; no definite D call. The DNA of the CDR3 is TGTGCCAGCCGGCTAAACACTGAAGCTTTCTTT. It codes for CASRLNTEAFF.